The 13 T cell receptor beta chains presented below share a single source sample, sequenced in a study of blood T cells in healthy people across ages. Then a second PCR, running roughly 6 to 12 cycles, was carried out with a sample-barcoded 5' primer and a J-beta primer mix. TCRdb redid the calling of the 5' RACE reads with MiXCR, one entry per CDR3 protein. The data show over 1,500,000 distinct CDR3 sequences, with roughly 43% seen just once and 23% held by the top ten. Sequenced: blood. Receptors were obtained from a human donor in good health.

This clonotype was counted between two and nine times. The chain employs TRBV7-2 and TRBJ1-6; D unresolved. Germline assignment: CDR1 SGHTA and CDR2 FQGNSA. V shed 3 bases and J shed 9 bases, with 12 bases lying between them. This CDR3 comprises 14 residues. The CDR3 region is CASSLTAGGSPLHF. The CDR3 DNA is TGTGCCAGCAGCTTGACCGCCGGTGGTTCACCCCTCCACTTT.

This clonotype has only a few counts. The chain is built from TRBV3-1 and TRBJ1-2, with D possibly matching TRBD1 (5 bases). The CDR3 sequence is 14 residues long. Between the trimmed V and J ends, which lost 3 bases and 2 bases, there was a span of 10 bases. The germline V gene encodes CDR1 LGHDT and CDR2 YNNKEL (reference sequence). The CDR3 DNA is TGTGCCAGCAGCCATCGCCGGGACAACTATGGCTACACCTTC. This encodes CASSHRRDNYGYTF.

This clonotype was picked up a small number of times. V and J are TRBV7-3 and TRBJ2-3; no clear D. Deletions cut 0 bases from V and 7 bases from J, with 8 bases between. This CDR3 spans 13 amino acids. Germline CDR1 reads SGHTA; CDR2 reads FQGTGA. The CDR3 loop is CASSLTRLNTQYF. The CDR3 DNA reads as TGTGCCAGCAGCTTAACTCGACTGAATACGCAGTATTTT. The variable domain in full, with the rest retrieved from reference TRBV7-3 and TRBJ2-3, is GAGVSQTPSNKVTEKGKYVELRCDPISGHTALYWYRQSLGQGPEFLIYFQGTGAADDSGLPNDRFFAVRPEGSVSTLKIQRTERGDSAVYLCASSLTRLNTQYFGPGTRLTVL.

The CDR3 DNA is TGTGCCAGCAGCTTAAGCCCATCTGAGGGTGAAAAACTGTTTTTT. Translation: CASSLSPSEGEKLFF. V and J are TRBV7-9 and TRBJ1-4, with D hard to call. Germline CDR1 SEHNR, CDR2 FQNEAQ (reference sequence). The CDR3 is 15 amino acids. V was clipped by 2 bases and J by 7 bases, with 14 bases between them. The full variable domain, in which reference TRBV7-9 and TRBJ1-4 provide the parts outside the CDR3, is DTGVSQNPRHKITKRGQNVTFRCDPISEHNRLYWYRQTLGQGPEFLTYFQNEAQLEKSRLLSDRFSAERPKGSFSTLEIQRTEQGDSAMYLCASSLSPSEGEKLFFGSGTQLSVL.

The chain has TRBV2 and TRBJ1-5, with D tentatively TRBD1 (6 bases). The CDR3 runs 16 residues. With 8 bases removed from V and 0 bases from J, the gap between germline ends came to 17 bases. In germline, CDR1 is SNHLY, CDR2 FYNNEI. Written as DNA, the CDR3 is TGTGCCAGCCGGGGGGGAGGGGGGCCTAGCAATCAGCCCCAGCATTTT. Protein: CASRGGGGPSNQPQHF.

The table lists this clonotype with a few counts. The chain uses TRBV7-9 and TRBJ1-2; 10 bases are a match to TRBD1. This CDR3 region has 17 residues. The trim removed 1 base at V and 5 bases at J, leaving 10 bases unmatched. CDR1 and CDR2 (germline): SEHNR, FQNEAQ (reference sequence). CDR3 protein: CASSLGTGGNMKYGYTF. The CDR3 nucleotides read TGTGCCAGCAGCTTAGGGACAGGGGGAAATATGAAGTATGGCTACACCTTC.

The chain couples TRBV28 to TRBJ1-2, with 9 bases identical to TRBD1. The V segment lost 5 bases and the J segment 2 bases; nucleotides outside the gene matches: 6. Germline CDR1 and CDR2: MDHEN and SYDVKM. CDR3 length: 15 residues. In DNA, the CDR3 is TGTGCCAGCAGTATAATCACAGGGGGCAACTATGGCTACACCTTC. Residues: CASSIITGGNYGYTF.

The sample holds a few counts of this clonotype. The CDR3, as DNA: TGTGCCAGCAGCCAGAGACTAGCGGGGGCAATGGGTGAGCAGTTCTTC. This sequence encodes CASSQRLAGAMGEQFF. The chain employs TRBV14 and TRBJ2-1, with TRBD2 identical over 12 bases. The germline CDR1 and CDR2 sequences are SGHDN and FVKESK. The V gene end was trimmed by 3 bases and the J gene end by 9 bases; junction bases not matched to a gene: 9. The CDR3 is 16 amino acids.

The chain joins TRBV9 to TRBJ1-4; 9 bases map to TRBD1. The CDR3 totals 16 residues. V was clipped by 0 bases and J by 8 bases; unmatched bases: 8. Germline V lookup: CDR1 SGDLS, CDR2 YYNGEE. CDR3 amino acids: CASSVDGDRGGEKLFF. As DNA, the CDR3 is TGTGCCAGCAGCGTAGACGGAGACAGGGGGGGGGAAAAACTGTTTTTT.

This clonotype was detected only a few times. The rearrangement joins TRBV9 to TRBJ2-1; 8 bases agree with TRBD2. There are 16 residues in the CDR3. Per the germline V gene, CDR1 is SGDLS and CDR2 is YYNGEE. The ends lost 0 bases at V and 7 bases at J; junction bases unmatched: 9. CDR3 residues: CASSVALSGGRNEQFF. In DNA, the CDR3 is TGTGCCAGCAGCGTAGCTTTAAGCGGGGGTAGGAATGAGCAGTTCTTC.

The CDR3, as DNA: TGTGCCAGCAGCTCCCACACAATCACAGATACGCAGTATTTT. It yields the protein CASSSHTITDTQYF. The chain couples TRBV7-2 to TRBJ2-3, with D unresolved. CDR3 length equals 14 residues. Trimming pared 4 bases from V and 2 bases from J, leaving 10 bases between. Germline CDR1 and CDR2: SGHTA and FQGNSA.

With respect to this clonotype: The germline gene is not matched at one end of the junction; a read error may be the cause. As DNA, the CDR3 is TGCAGTGCTGGAGAGCACGTCTTGGAAGAGACCCAGTACTTC. Amino acids: CSAGEHVLEETQYF. V gene TRBV20-1 combines with J gene TRBJ2-5; D is undetermined. CDR3 length: 14 residues. Germline CDR1 and CDR2: DFQATT and SNEGSKA (reference sequence).

The rearrangement joins TRBV4-1 to TRBJ1-5; 7 nucleotides line up with TRBD1. V was pared by 0 bases and J by 0 bases, with 5 bases of the junction left unmatched. This CDR3 region has 17 residues. Germline V lookup: CDR1 MGHRA, CDR2 YSYEKL. In DNA form, the CDR3 reads TGCGCCAGCAGCCAAGAAGGGGGGACAGATAGCAATCAGCCCCAGCATTTT. Protein sequence: CASSQEGGTDSNQPQHF.